One TCR beta chain is described in this entry. This sample is drawn from a study of blood T cell repertoires in COVID-19. Study background: Both acute and convalescent COVID-19 samples were obtained from the United States, Italy and Spain. T cells, B-cell-depleted T cells, or PBMCs supplied cDNA or gDNA.

V was trimmed by 0 bases and J by 0 bases, leaving 12 bases between them. Germline loops: CDR1 MGHRA, CDR2 YSYEKL. The CDR3 has 18 residues. Authors' methods: Reference gene primer amplification in the assay estimated nucleated cell counts. Sequencing used immunoSEQ multiplex PCR; TCRdb keeps in-frame clones, though not all of them. V and J calls and clone size are those listed in that table; D and trimming were worked out from the DNA. The sample lists tens of thousands of clones, 86% occurring once. This clonotype was sampled from a man aged 25-45 years with acute or convalescent COVID-19. V is TRBV4-1 and J is TRBJ2-6; maybe TRBD1 (6 bases). The sample comprised peripheral blood. CDR3 nucleotides: TGCGCCAGCAGCCAAGATGTACAGGGAGTCTCTGGGGCCAACGTCCTGACTTTC. It codes for CASSQDVQGVSGANVLTF.